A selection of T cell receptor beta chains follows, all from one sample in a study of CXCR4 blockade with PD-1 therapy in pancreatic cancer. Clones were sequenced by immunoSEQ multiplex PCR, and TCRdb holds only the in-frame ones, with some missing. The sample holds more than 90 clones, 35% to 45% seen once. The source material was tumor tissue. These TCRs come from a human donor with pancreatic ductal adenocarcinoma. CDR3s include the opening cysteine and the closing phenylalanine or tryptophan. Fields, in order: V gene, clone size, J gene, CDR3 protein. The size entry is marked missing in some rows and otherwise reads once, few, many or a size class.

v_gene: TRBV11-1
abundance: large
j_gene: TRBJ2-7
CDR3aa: CASSGAGWSTYEQYF

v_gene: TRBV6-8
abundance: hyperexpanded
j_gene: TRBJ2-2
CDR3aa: CASSPGVGTGELFF

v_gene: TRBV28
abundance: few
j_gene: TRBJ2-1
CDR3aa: CASRSHRVVTYNEQFF

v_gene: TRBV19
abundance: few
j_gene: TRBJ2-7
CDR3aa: CASSYGTGTPYEQYF

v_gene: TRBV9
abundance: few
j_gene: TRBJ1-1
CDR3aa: CASRRQGTTEAFF

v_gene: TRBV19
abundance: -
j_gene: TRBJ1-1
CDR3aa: CASSIPGPNTEAFF

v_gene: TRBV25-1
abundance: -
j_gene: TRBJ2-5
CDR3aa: CASSEFGRTGAEETQYF

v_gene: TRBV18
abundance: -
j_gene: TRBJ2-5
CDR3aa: CASSPVLVQSETQYF

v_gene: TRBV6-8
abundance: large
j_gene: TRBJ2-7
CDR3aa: CASSSDSATGEQYF

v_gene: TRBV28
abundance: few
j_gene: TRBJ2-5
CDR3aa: CASSTGGQETQYF

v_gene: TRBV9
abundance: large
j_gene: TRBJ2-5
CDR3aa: CASSAPGGGETQYF